Listed below are T cell receptor beta chains from one sample, sequenced in a study of Ad26.COV2.S vaccination and SARS-CoV-2 variants. Profiled with immunoSEQ multiplex PCR; TCRdb holds only in-frame clones, not every one. The sample has just over 350,000 clones; more than 75% are singletons. The input for sequencing was peripheral blood, taken in a trial of Ad26.COV2.S vaccine versus placebo. The receptors stem from a person aged 18-60 years who received the Ad26.COV2.S COVID-19 vaccine or a placebo. Both conserved end residues are part of each CDR3. A D gene is named only where the DNA matches it firmly. Clone size is shown for a subset of rows, as once, few, many or a class of expanded clone.

J: TRBJ2-2; V: TRBV3-1/TRBV3-2; D: -; size: -; CDR3: CASSLWTSEGTGELFF; DNA: TGTGCCAGCAGCCTGTGGACTTCCGAGGGCACCGGGGAGCTGTTTTTT
J: TRBJ2-7; V: TRBV5-1; D: -; size: -; CDR3: CASSLLVGPEYEQYF; DNA: TGCGCCAGCAGCTTGTTGGTGGGGCCTGAGTACGAGCAGTACTTC
J: TRBJ2-7; V: TRBV15; D: TRBD2; size: -; CDR3: CATSRDSTSGGPYF; DNA: TGTGCCACCAGCAGAGATTCAACTAGCGGGGGGCCGTACTTC
J: TRBJ1-2; V: TRBV4-3; D: TRBD1; size: -; CDR3: CASSQIDRDDGYTF; DNA: TGCGCCAGCAGCCAGATCGACAGGGACGATGGCTACACCTTC
J: TRBJ2-7; V: TRBV27; D: TRBD2; size: -; CDR3: CASSPTPSGSAYEQYF; DNA: TGTGCCAGCAGTCCGACGCCGAGCGGGAGCGCATACGAGCAGTACTTC
J: TRBJ2-5; V: TRBV7-5; D: -; size: -; CDR3: CASGGSIKETQYF; DNA: TGTGCCAGCGGGGGGTCAATAAAAGAGACCCAGTACTTC
J: TRBJ2-1; V: TRBV7-9; D: TRBD2; size: -; CDR3: CASSLHLAGDSYNEQFF; DNA: TGTGCCAGCAGCTTACATCTAGCGGGGGACTCCTACAATGAGCAGTTCTTC
J: TRBJ1-2; V: TRBV19; D: TRBD1; size: -; CDR3: CASSKRSTGNYGYTF; DNA: TGTGCCAGTAGTAAACGCTCGACAGGGAACTATGGCTACACCTTC
J: TRBJ1-2; V: TRBV24-1; D: -; size: -; CDR3: CATSDLRYGYTF; DNA: TGTGCCACCAGTGATTTGAGATATGGCTACACCTTC
J: TRBJ2-1; V: TRBV28; D: TRBD1; size: -; CDR3: CASLQGGQGAYNEQFF; DNA: TGTGCCAGCCTTCAGGGGGGACAGGGGGCTTACAATGAGCAGTTCTTC
J: TRBJ2-1; V: TRBV5-1; D: TRBD1; size: -; CDR3: CASGTEYNEQFF; DNA: TGCGCCAGTGGGACAGAGTACAATGAGCAGTTCTTC
J: TRBJ2-5; V: TRBV28; D: -; size: -; CDR3: CASTTTSGAGLETQYF; DNA: TGTGCCAGCACCACCACGAGCGGTGCTGGTCTGGAGACCCAGTACTTC
J: TRBJ2-7; V: TRBV2; D: TRBD2; size: -; CDR3: CASTLLAGVNYEQYF; DNA: TGTGCCAGCACCCTTCTAGCGGGGGTGAACTACGAGCAGTACTTC
J: TRBJ1-3; V: TRBV19; D: -; size: many; CDR3: CASSTLPSGNTIYF; DNA: TGTGCCAGTAGTACCCTACCCTCTGGAAACACCATATATTTT
J: TRBJ2-5; V: TRBV5-1; D: TRBD2; size: -; CDR3: CASSLSTSGRIQQETQYF; DNA: TGCGCCAGCAGCTTGTCTACTAGCGGGCGTATACAGCAAGAGACCCAGTACTTC
J: TRBJ1-2; V: TRBV21-1; D: -; size: -; CDR3: CASSKEGRENYGYTF; DNA: TGTGCCAGCAGCAAAGAGGGCAGAGAAAACTATGGCTACACCTTC
J: TRBJ2-7; V: TRBV19; D: TRBD2; size: -; CDR3: CASRRASGSRSYEQYF; DNA: TGTGCCAGTCGTCGGGCTAGCGGGTCCCGATCCTACGAGCAGTACTTC
J: TRBJ2-7; V: TRBV30; D: TRBD2; size: -; CDR3: CAWSPGLAGGDEQYF; DNA: TGTGCCTGGAGCCCTGGACTAGCGGGAGGAGACGAGCAGTACTTC
J: TRBJ2-7; V: TRBV18; D: -; size: -; CDR3: CASSPPGVYEQYF; DNA: TGTGCCAGCTCACCACCAGGGGTCTACGAGCAGTACTTC
J: TRBJ1-1; V: TRBV11-2; D: TRBD1; size: -; CDR3: CASSPTTGAIEAFF; DNA: TGTGCCAGCAGCCCGACGACAGGGGCGATTGAAGCTTTCTTT
J: TRBJ1-6; V: TRBV27; D: -; size: -; CDR3: CASSSGITNSPLHF; DNA: TGTGCCAGCAGTTCCGGGATTACCAATTCACCCCTCCACTTT
J: TRBJ2-1; V: TRBV28; D: -; size: -; CDR3: CASSLRVGNEQFF; DNA: TGTGCCAGCAGTTTGAGAGTGGGCAATGAGCAGTTCTTC
J: TRBJ2-5; V: TRBV18; D: -; size: -; CDR3: CASSPWTMASPGPQETQYF; DNA: TGTGCCAGCTCACCTTGGACAATGGCCTCCCCAGGGCCACAAGAGACCCAGTACTTC
J: TRBJ1-4; V: TRBV10-2; D: -; size: -; CDR3: CASRDSRTAGATNEKLFF; DNA: TGCGCCAGCAGAGACTCCCGGACAGCGGGAGCAACTAATGAAAAACTGTTTTTT
J: TRBJ2-7; V: TRBV19; D: TRBD1; size: -; CDR3: CASSRIDSGTGSFVGEQYF; DNA: TGTGCCAGTAGTAGGATTGATTCGGGGACAGGCAGTTTTGTGGGCGAGCAGTACTTC
J: TRBJ2-7; V: TRBV21-1; D: -; size: -; CDR3: CASSKPMHPGTLCEQYF; DNA: TGTGCCAGCAGCAAACCGATGCACCCCGGGACTTTATGCGAGCAGTACTTC
J: TRBJ1-5; V: TRBV6-2/TRBV6-3; D: -; size: -; CDR3: CASSYRDGHQHF; DNA: TGTGCCAGCAGTTACCGGGACGGTCACCAGCATTTT
J: TRBJ2-5; V: TRBV15; D: -; size: -; CDR3: CATSRHNREEETQYF; DNA: TGTGCCACCAGCAGGCACAACAGGGAAGAAGAGACCCAGTACTTC
J: TRBJ2-3; V: TRBV5-1; D: TRBD2; size: -; CDR3: CASSSSGGTDTQYF; DNA: TGCGCCAGCAGCTCTAGCGGGGGCACAGATACGCAGTATTTT
J: TRBJ2-7; V: TRBV28; D: TRBD1; size: -; CDR3: CASIRWGMERGRLKYEQYF; DNA: TGTGCCAGCATTCGCTGGGGGATGGAGAGGGGGCGCCTAAAATACGAGCAGTACTTC
J: TRBJ2-5; V: TRBV6-5; D: -; size: once; CDR3: CAESQGIRETQYF; DNA: TGTGCCGAAAGCCAGGGGATCCGAGAGACCCAGTACTTC
J: TRBJ1-2; V: TRBV19; D: -; size: -; CDR3: CASRWPGRPETNYGYTF; DNA: TGTGCCAGTAGGTGGCCCGGACGGCCGGAAACTAACTATGGCTACACCTTC
J: TRBJ2-1; V: TRBV27; D: -; size: -; CDR3: CASNRSYNEQFF; DNA: TGTGCCAGCAACCGATCCTACAATGAGCAGTTCTTC
J: TRBJ2-6; V: TRBV3-1/TRBV3-2; D: -; size: -; CDR3: CASSVRTAGANVLTF; DNA: TGTGCCAGCAGCGTCAGGACAGCTGGGGCCAACGTCCTGACTTTC
J: TRBJ2-5; V: TRBV7-2; D: -; size: -; CDR3: CAGSYGSQETQYF; DNA: TGTGCCGGGTCCTACGGCAGCCAAGAGACCCAGTACTTC
J: TRBJ1-1; V: TRBV4-1; D: -; size: -; CDR3: CASSQGGNTEAFF; DNA: TGCGCCAGCAGCCAGGGCGGGAACACTGAAGCTTTCTTT
J: TRBJ2-3; V: TRBV11-3; D: -; size: -; CDR3: CASSLQDTDTQYF; DNA: TGTGCCAGCAGCCTCCAGGACACAGATACGCAGTATTTT
J: TRBJ2-1; V: TRBV21-1; D: -; size: -; CDR3: CASSKVFGVVVYEQFF; DNA: TGTGCCAGCAGCAAAGTATTCGGGGTTGTCGTTTATGAGCAGTTCTTC
J: TRBJ2-2; V: TRBV5-4; D: -; size: -; CDR3: CASSPTGGELFF; DNA: TGTGCCAGCAGCCCCACGGGCGGGGAGCTGTTTTTT
J: TRBJ2-7; V: TRBV7-9; D: TRBD1; size: -; CDR3: CASSDRQGEQYF; DNA: TGTGCCAGCAGCGACAGACAGGGCGAGCAGTACTTC
J: TRBJ2-3; V: TRBV27; D: -; size: -; CDR3: CASSLLGGGTDTQYF; DNA: TGTGCCAGCAGTTTATTGGGCGGGGGCACAGATACGCAGTATTTT
J: TRBJ1-2; V: TRBV10-3; D: -; size: -; CDR3: CAISDSTDYLNYGYTF; DNA: TGTGCCATCAGTGACTCGACCGATTACCTTAACTATGGCTACACCTTC
J: TRBJ1-4; V: TRBV10-3; D: TRBD1; size: -; CDR3: CAISPTGENEKLFF; DNA: TGTGCCATCAGTCCGACAGGGGAAAATGAAAAACTGTTTTTT
J: TRBJ2-7; V: TRBV2; D: -; size: -; CDR3: CASGFRDEQYF; DNA: TGTGCCAGCGGATTCAGAGACGAGCAGTACTTC
J: TRBJ2-1; V: TRBV28; D: TRBD2; size: -; CDR3: CASIVGEGHNEQFF; DNA: TGTGCCAGCATTGTAGGGGAGGGCCACAATGAGCAGTTCTTC
J: TRBJ2-7; V: TRBV15; D: TRBD2; size: -; CDR3: CATSRGASGPYEQYF; DNA: TGTGCCACCAGCAGAGGGGCTAGCGGGCCCTACGAGCAGTACTTC
J: TRBJ2-2; V: TRBV27; D: -; size: -; CDR3: CASSTGDAGELFF; DNA: TGTGCCAGCAGTACTGGGGACGCCGGGGAGCTGTTTTTT
J: TRBJ1-6; V: TRBV7-9; D: TRBD1; size: few; CDR3: CASSGRDRGGNSPLHF; DNA: TGTGCCAGCAGCGGAAGGGACAGGGGAGGAAATTCACCCCTCCACTTT
J: TRBJ1-1; V: TRBV6-6; D: -; size: -; CDR3: CASSYREDTEAFF; DNA: TGTGCCAGCAGTTACCGGGAGGACACTGAAGCTTTCTTT
J: TRBJ2-5; V: TRBV6-5; D: -; size: -; CDR3: CASSLGTAETQYF; DNA: TGTGCCAGCAGCCTTGGGACGGCCGAGACCCAGTACTTC
J: TRBJ1-1; V: TRBV7-6; D: -; size: -; CDR3: CASSLDRETEAFF; DNA: TGTGCCAGCAGCTTAGACCGAGAGACTGAAGCTTTCTTT
J: TRBJ2-1; V: TRBV10-3; D: -; size: -; CDR3: CAISESMGSSYNEQFF; DNA: TGTGCCATCAGTGAGAGTATGGGGAGCTCCTACAATGAGCAGTTCTTC
J: TRBJ1-2; V: TRBV5-6; D: TRBD1; size: many; CDR3: CASSVTGRYTF; DNA: TGTGCCAGCAGCGTGACAGGGCGCTACACCTTC
J: TRBJ1-1; V: TRBV5-5; D: -; size: -; CDR3: CASSAGTEAFF; DNA: TGTGCCAGCAGCGCCGGGACAGAAGCTTTCTTT
J: TRBJ2-7; V: TRBV5-6; D: -; size: -; CDR3: CASSFQGGYEQYF; DNA: TGTGCCAGCAGCTTTCAGGGAGGCTACGAGCAGTACTTC
J: TRBJ2-7; V: TRBV27; D: -; size: -; CDR3: CASSPGGYEQYF; DNA: TGTGCCAGCAGTCCAGGGGGGTACGAGCAGTACTTC
J: TRBJ2-3; V: TRBV28; D: -; size: -; CDR3: CASSQSTDTQYF; DNA: TGTGCCAGCAGTCAGAGCACAGATACGCAGTATTTT
J: TRBJ2-3; V: TRBV27; D: TRBD2; size: -; CDR3: CASRSAGRQGDTQYF; DNA: TGTGCCAGCAGGTCAGCGGGACGACAAGGAGATACGCAGTATTTT
J: TRBJ2-3; V: TRBV5-8; D: TRBD2; size: -; CDR3: CASSFVRDYFTDTQYF; DNA: TGTGCCAGCAGCTTCGTTCGGGACTACTTCACAGATACGCAGTATTTT
J: TRBJ2-1; V: TRBV6-2/TRBV6-3; D: -; size: -; CDR3: CASSRRGAGSYNEQFF; DNA: TGTGCCAGCAGTCGCAGGGGGGCTGGCTCTTACAATGAGCAGTTCTTC